This T cell receptor (beta chain) emerged from a study of blood T cell repertoires in COVID-19. The V segment lost 6 bases and the J segment 2 bases; nucleotides outside the gene matches: 7. Per the germline V gene, CDR1 is SNHLY and CDR2 is FYNNEI. The CDR3 covers 15 residues. In the source study's methods: Nucleated cell counts were estimated from reference gene primer amplification. The method was immunoSEQ multiplex PCR; TCRdb's version includes in-frame clones alone and lacks a portion of them. The DNA gave D and trimming, while V, J and clone size come from that table. Of nearly 350,000 clones in the sample, more than 85% were seen once.

Sequencing input: PBMCs or T cells enriched from blood (not recorded which). This clonotype originated in a woman between 25 and 40 years old who had recovered from COVID-19. This chain links TRBV2 with TRBJ1-5, with TRBD1 matching over 7 bases. CDR3 in amino acids: CASSVGQSGNQPQHF. The CDR3 DNA reads as TGTGCCAGCAGCGTGGGACAGTCGGGCAATCAGCCCCAGCATTTT.